The 9 T cell receptor beta chains listed next were all sequenced from one sample in a study of early T cells in non-severe SARS-CoV-2 infection. MiXCR was run by TCRdb on the 5' RACE reads, yielding one entry per CDR3 protein. The table has 75,000 to 100,000 distinct CDR3 sequences, roughly 15% seen once. Specimen: whole blood. All receptors come from an adult who was a healthcare worker with PCR-confirmed SARS-CoV-2 infection or an uninfected control (not recorded which).

The genes are TRBV5-4 and TRBJ1-2; D may be TRBD1 (5 bases). CDR1 and CDR2 (germline): SGHNT, YYREEE (reference sequence). The CDR3 is 12 residues long. V lost 3 bases and J lost 7, with 10 bases in between. The CDR3 nucleotides are TGTGCCAGCAGCTCAGGGATAACTGGCTACACCTTC. Its protein product is CASSSGITGYTF.

The chain uses TRBV6-2 or TRBV6-3 and TRBJ2-3; possible D gene TRBD1, 6 bases. The length of the CDR3 is 15 residues. Germline V gene data show CDR1 as MNHEY and CDR2 as SVGEGT. The germline V and J ends were trimmed by 10 bases and 5 bases, with 22 bases remaining between them. This chain's CDR3 is CATRPRPGERDTQYF. CDR3 coding DNA: TGTGCCACCCGACCCAGGCCAGGGGAACGAGATACGCAGTATTTT.

The chain's CDR3 is CASSPYTGPQNTGELFF. In DNA, the CDR3 is TGTGCCAGCAGTCCCTATACCGGGCCACAGAACACCGGGGAGCTGTTTTTT. The J gene is TRBJ2-2, the V gene TRBV12-3 or TRBV12-4, with D unclear. Trimming left V 5 bases short and J 1 base short, with 17 bases between. The length of the CDR3 is 17 residues.

The genes are TRBV11-3 and TRBJ2-2, with TRBD1 matching 7 bases. The ends lost 5 bases at V and 1 base at J; junction bases unmatched: 1. This CDR3 has 14 amino acids. In germline, CDR1 is SGHNT, CDR2 YENEEA. CDR3 nucleotide sequence: TGTGCCAGCAGCCGACAGGGGAACACCGGGGAGCTGTTTTTT. This encodes CASSRQGNTGELFF.

This clonotype was seen more than once but under ten times. The chain carries TRBV20-1 and TRBJ2-5, with 7 bases that match TRBD1. Germline lookup yields CDR1 DFQATT and CDR2 SNEGSKA (reference sequence). The CDR3 extends over 13 amino acids. V shed 2 bases and J 3 bases; nucleotides not matched to a gene: 3. CDR3 nucleotide sequence: TGCAGTGCTAGACAGGGGGACGAAGAGACCCAGTACTTC. Encoded protein: CSARQGDEETQYF.

This clonotype was recorded a few times. Here the CDR3 reads CASSETPPPPQHF. In DNA form, the CDR3 reads TGTGCCAGCAGTGAGACCCCACCGCCGCCCCAGCATTTT. The chain uses TRBV2 and TRBJ1-5; D not certain. Germline V CDR1 and CDR2: SNHLY, FYNNEI. The CDR3 sequence is 13 residues long. V dropped 3 bases and J dropped 9 bases, with 12 bases sitting between them.

J is TRBJ2-1 and V is TRBV7-3, with D perhaps matching TRBD2 (6 bases). The CDR3 runs 14 residues. CDR1 and CDR2 from the germline V gene are SGHTA and FQGTGA. Trimming took 5 bases from V and 10 from J, leaving 18 bases between them. The CDR3 DNA follows: TGTGCCAGCAGCACTTTCTCTAGCGAGGGCGAGCAGTTCTTC. Translated: CASSTFSSEGEQFF.

This rearrangement joins TRBV3-1 to TRBJ2-5; 11 bases match TRBD1. The junction had 12 bases not matched to a gene; V was cut back by 4 bases and J by 5 bases. CDR1 is LGHDT and CDR2 is YNNKEL in the germline V gene (reference sequence). The CDR3 is made up of 17 amino acids. The CDR3 DNA follows: TGTGCCAGCAGCCCAAGAGGACAGGGGGCGCTTCGGGAGACCCAGTACTTC. This sequence encodes CASSPRGQGALRETQYF.

The chain has TRBV5-6 and TRBJ2-2; D not resolved. CDR1 SGHDT and CDR2 YYEEEE come from the germline V gene. The CDR3 contains 13 residues. V dropped 7 bases and J dropped 5 bases, with 12 bases sitting between them. CDR3 amino acids: CASGYSETGELFF. CDR3 DNA sequence: TGTGCCAGCGGCTACTCGGAGACCGGGGAGCTGTTTTTT. Full variable domain (outside the CDR3, taken from reference TRBV5-6 and TRBJ2-2): DAGVTQSPTHLIKTRGQQVTLRCSPKSGHDTVSWYQQALGQGPQFIFQYYEEEERQRGNFPDRFSGHQFPNYSSELNVNALLLGDSALYLCASGYSETGELFFGEGSRLTVL.